The entry below gives a single T cell receptor (beta chain) sequence along with its context. It has no known antigen specificity. The sample holds no much larger clone one base away, and base qualities are not on file. V is cut back by 4 bases and J by 4 bases, with 10 bases in the junction unmatched. The CDR3, from cysteine to phenylalanine, totals 15 residues. Just the 45-base CDR3 DNA is kept, in frame starting at base 1. CDR1 and CDR2, looked up from the germline V gene, are SGHRS and YFSETQ. The sample is drawn from a study of blood T cell repertoires in COVID-19 (dated by TCRdb to the early 2020s). Broadly, across the study: The collaborator samples originated in the United States, Italy and Spain and spanned the acute and convalescent phases of COVID-19. The prospective study material was composed of cDNA or gDNA derived from T cells, B-cell-depleted T cells, or PBMCs. The dataset comprised deeply sampled blood TCRbeta repertoires from subjects exposed to, actively infected with, or recovered from COVID-19. The repertoires were released in a freely available public database intended as a resource for research on the immune response to SARS-CoV-2. Samples came from the ongoing ImmuneRACE study (first 160 participants) plus 1,254 subjects from 6 global collaborators. A de-identified subject ID, COVID-19 status, age in years and sex were almost always included in the sample metadata. Where available, HLA class I and class II types were taken from metadata supplied by the sample provider and were not determined by assay-based typing. The full study reports these points: The amount of clinical and demographic metadata varied by source and participant and was provided uncurated.

TCRbeta CDR3 regions were amplified from genomic DNA by means of the immunoSEQ Assay, a bias-controlled multiplex PCR. As for the original processing: The number of nucleated cells in each sample was estimated by amplification of reference gene primers within the assay. To quantify the absolute abundance of each unique TCRbeta CDR3 rearrangement, sequence reads were collapsed and filtered. For each sample, productive Simpson clonality was calculated by taking the square root of Simpson's diversity index across productive rearrangements. TCRdb provides this immuneACCESS table in a form limited to in-frame rearrangements. Some clones are lacking; in checked studies, under half of them reflect an unresolved V gene, and why the rest are absent is not known. Clonal size and the V and J genes are those of that table, whereas D and trimming came from the DNA. This sample comprises approximately 99,000 clones, 70% to 90% of them detected only once. Together, the top ten hold 10% to 15% of the sample.

Collaborating institutions collected whole blood in K2EDTA tubes following their own protocols. For TCRbeta analysis, collaborator samples were shipped as frozen whole blood, as isolated PBMCs, or as DNA extracted from either sample type. In this chain, TRBV5-1 is recombined with TRBJ2-7; TRBD2 matches 8 bases in the middle. The source of this sequence is a woman aged 60-70 years in a cohort sampled during active or convalescent COVID-19. Sequenced material: peripheral blood. The nucleotides read TGCGCCAGCAGCATCACAGGGAGCGGGGGTTACGAGCAGTACTTC. Translated, it reads CASSITGSGGYEQYF. When the CDR3 is completed using the reference TRBV5-1 and TRBJ2-7 genes on either side, the full variable domain is KAGVTQTPRYLIKTRGQQVTLSCSPISGHRSVSWYQQTPGQGLQFLFEYFSETQRNKGNFPGRFSGRQFSNSRSEMNVSTLELGDSALYLCASSITGSGGYEQYFGPGTRLTVT.